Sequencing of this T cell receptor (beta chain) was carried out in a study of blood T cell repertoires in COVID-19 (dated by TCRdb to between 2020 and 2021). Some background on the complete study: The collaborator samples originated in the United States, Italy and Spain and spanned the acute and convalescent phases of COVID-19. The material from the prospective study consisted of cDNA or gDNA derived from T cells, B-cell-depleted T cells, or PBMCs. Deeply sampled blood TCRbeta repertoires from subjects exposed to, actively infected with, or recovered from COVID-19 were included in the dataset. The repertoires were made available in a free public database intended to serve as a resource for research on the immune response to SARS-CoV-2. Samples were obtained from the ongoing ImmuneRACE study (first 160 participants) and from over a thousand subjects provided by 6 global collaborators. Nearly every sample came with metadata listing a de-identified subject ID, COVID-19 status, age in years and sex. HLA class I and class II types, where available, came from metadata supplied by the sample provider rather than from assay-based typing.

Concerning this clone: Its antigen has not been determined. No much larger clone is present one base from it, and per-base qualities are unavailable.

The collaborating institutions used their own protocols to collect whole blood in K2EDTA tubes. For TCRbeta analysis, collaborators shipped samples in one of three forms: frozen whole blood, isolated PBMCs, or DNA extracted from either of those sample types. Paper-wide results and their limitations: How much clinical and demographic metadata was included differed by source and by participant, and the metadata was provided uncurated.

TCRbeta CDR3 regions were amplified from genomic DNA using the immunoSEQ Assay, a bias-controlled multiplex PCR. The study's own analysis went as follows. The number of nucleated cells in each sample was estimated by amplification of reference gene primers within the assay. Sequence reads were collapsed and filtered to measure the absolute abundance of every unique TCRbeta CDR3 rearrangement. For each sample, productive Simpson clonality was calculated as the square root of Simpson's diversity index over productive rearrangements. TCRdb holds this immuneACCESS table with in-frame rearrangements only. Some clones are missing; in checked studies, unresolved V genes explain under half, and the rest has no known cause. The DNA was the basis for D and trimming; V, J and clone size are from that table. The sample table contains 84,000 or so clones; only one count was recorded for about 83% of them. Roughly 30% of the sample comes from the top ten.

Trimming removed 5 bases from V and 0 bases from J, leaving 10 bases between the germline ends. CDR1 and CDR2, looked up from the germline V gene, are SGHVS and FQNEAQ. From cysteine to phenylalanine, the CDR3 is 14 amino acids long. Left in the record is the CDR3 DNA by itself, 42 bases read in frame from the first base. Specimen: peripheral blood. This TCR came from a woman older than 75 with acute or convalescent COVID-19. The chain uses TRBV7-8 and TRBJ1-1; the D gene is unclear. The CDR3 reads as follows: CASSTYRMNTEAFF. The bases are TGTGCCAGCAGCACCTACAGAATGAACACTGAAGCTTTCTTT.